What follows are 20 T cell receptor beta chains derived from one specimen sequenced in a study of T cell responses to AZD1222 COVID-19 vaccine. Some clones are missing from TCRdb's copy, which holds only in-frame ones; the method was immunoSEQ multiplex PCR. The sample shows about 98,000 clones, just over 85% of them seen only once. The specimen was peripheral blood, collected on day 0 of MenACWY control vaccination. The receptors derive from an adult in good health.

This chain joins TRBV30 and TRBJ1-1; 7 bases match TRBD1. J was trimmed by 0 bases and V by 8 bases; bases with no gene match: 6. Germline V lookup: CDR1 GTSNPN, CDR2 SVGIG (reference sequence). CDR3 size: 13 residues. The CDR3 coding sequence is TGTGCCGGCCACAGGGGTGTGAACACTGAAGCTTTCTTT. Protein product: CAGHRGVNTEAFF.

This clone was detected once. The chain is built from TRBV3-1 (or the pseudogene TRBV3-2) and TRBJ1-2; 7 bases are shared with TRBD1. V gave up 4 bases and J gave up 2 bases; unmatched junction bases: 1. The CDR3 runs to 13 residues. The germline V gene encodes CDR1 LGHDT and CDR2 YNNKEL (reference sequence). The CDR3 DNA follows: TGTGCCAGCAGCCCGACAGGGAACTATGGCTACACCTTC. Translation gives CASSPTGNYGYTF.

The gene calls are TRBV5-1 and TRBJ2-7; 12 bases match TRBD2. The length of the CDR3 is 15 residues. V shed 0 bases, J shed 7 bases, and the junction held 5 bases outside the gene matches. From germline, CDR1 is SGHRS and CDR2 YFSETQ. Here the CDR3 DNA reads TGCGCCAGCAGCTTGGAAGGACTAGCGGGGAGGGAGCAGTACTTC. Translating it yields CASSLEGLAGREQYF.

This chain uses TRBV10-3 with TRBJ2-5, with D maybe TRBD2 (6 bases). The germline CDR1 and CDR2 sequences are ENHRY and SYGVKD. V lost 3 bases and J lost 5, with 10 bases in between. The CDR3 runs to 13 residues. The chain's CDR3 is CAISDYAGETQYF. CDR3 nucleotides: TGTGCCATCAGTGACTACGCGGGGGAGACCCAGTACTTC.

The rearrangement uses TRBV13 and TRBJ2-5, with 15 bases that match TRBD2. The CDR3 length is 17 residues. Germline CDR1 reads PRHDT; CDR2 reads FYEKMQ (reference sequence). V gave up 5 bases and J gave up 4 bases; unmatched junction bases: 8. CDR3 residues: CASSPRTGLAGGETQYF. The CDR3 DNA reads TGTGCCAGCAGCCCGCGGACGGGACTAGCGGGGGGAGAGACCCAGTACTTC.

V gene TRBV16 combines with J gene TRBJ1-4; D is unresolved. There are 12 residues in the CDR3. Germline V gene sequence: CDR1 KGHSY, CDR2 FQNENV. Trimming removed 0 bases at V and 7 bases at J, with 3 bases between. The CDR3 DNA reads TGTGCCAGCAGCCAATCAGTTGAAAAACTGTTTTTT. This translates into CASSQSVEKLFF.

The chain is built from TRBV9 and TRBJ1-2, with TRBD1 as a possible D gene (5 bases). CDR3 length: 15 amino acids. V lost 4 bases, J lost 3 bases, and 16 bases lay in between. Germline V CDR1 and CDR2: SGDLS, YYNGEE. As DNA, the CDR3 is TGTGCCAGCAGCCCGCGACATAGGGGCGACTATGGCTACACCTTC. Residues: CASSPRHRGDYGYTF.

This clone was seen only once. The CDR3 region is CASSLDWSNSPLHF. In DNA form, the CDR3 reads TGTGCCAGCAGCTTAGACTGGTCTAATTCACCCCTCCACTTT. This rearrangement joins TRBV11-2 to TRBJ1-6; D call uncertain. Per germline, CDR1 SGHAT and CDR2 FQNNGV. Trimming took off 0 bases at V and 6 bases at J, with 6 bases between the two ends. This CDR3 is 14 amino acids long.

J is TRBJ2-5 and V is TRBV11-1; unclear D gene. CDR1 is SGHAT and CDR2 is FQDESV in the germline V gene (reference sequence). CDR3 length equals 14 residues. With 1 base removed from V and 1 base from J, the gap between germline ends came to 7 bases. This chain's CDR3 is CASSLGQSQETQYF. The CDR3 DNA reads as TGTGCCAGCAGCTTAGGGCAAAGCCAAGAGACCCAGTACTTC.

This clone was detected only a few times. V usage is TRBV25-1 and J usage is TRBJ2-2; TRBD1 aligns across 12 bases. The V gene's germline CDR1 is MGHDK and CDR2 SYGVNS. The J segment lost 2 bases and the V segment lost 3 bases, leaving 4 bases of the junction unmatched. CDR3 size: 17 residues. CDR3 in amino acids: CASSEWGTGGNTGELFF. As DNA, the CDR3 is TGTGCCAGCAGTGAGTGGGGGACAGGGGGCAACACCGGGGAGCTGTTTTTT.

The chain couples TRBV6-6 to TRBJ1-1; perhaps TRBD1 as D (6 bases). This CDR3 has 16 amino acids. V was trimmed by 6 bases and J by 1 base, leaving 18 bases between them. CDR1 and CDR2 (germline): MNHNY, SVGAGI (reference sequence). Here the CDR3 reads CASSRAVGGANTEAFF. As DNA, the CDR3 is TGTGCCAGCAGCAGAGCCGTGGGGGGCGCGAACACTGAAGCTTTCTTT.

The chain is built from TRBV11-2 and TRBJ1-1; D not resolved. The V end was cut by 2 bases, the J end by 1 base, with 5 bases between. The germline V gene encodes CDR1 SGHAT and CDR2 FQNNGV. CDR3 length equals 13 residues. CDR3 protein: CASSLSSNTEAFF. CDR3 nucleotide sequence: TGTGCCAGCAGCTTAAGCTCGAACACTGAAGCTTTCTTT.

The chain employs TRBV28 and TRBJ1-2; 9 nucleotides line up with TRBD1. The V segment lost 4 bases and the J segment 7 bases; nucleotides outside the gene matches: 7. This CDR3 is 14 amino acids long. Germline V CDR1 and CDR2: MDHEN, SYDVKM. CDR3 sequence reads: CASSYNTGGSGYTF. DNA of the CDR3: TGTGCCAGCAGTTATAATACAGGGGGCAGTGGCTACACCTTC.

The V and J genes are TRBV5-4 and TRBJ1-1; maybe TRBD1 (5 bases). Germline V gene lookup returns CDR1 SGHNT and CDR2 YYREEE (reference sequence). Trimming cost V 1 base and J 1 base, with 11 bases left between them. The CDR3 runs 15 residues. CDR3 protein: CASSLKLGENTEAFF. The CDR3 DNA follows: TGTGCCAGCAGCTTGAAACTGGGGGAGAACACTGAAGCTTTCTTT.

The chain couples TRBV11-2 to TRBJ2-5, with TRBD2 matching 11 bases. V was pared by 4 bases and J by 3 bases, with 4 bases of the junction left unmatched. From germline, CDR1 is SGHAT and CDR2 FQNNGV. The CDR3 totals 15 residues. CDR3 coding DNA: TGTGCCAGCAGCTCTAGCGGGGGGTTCGAAGAGACCCAGTACTTC. It is translated as CASSSSGGFEETQYF.

V usage is TRBV28 and J usage is TRBJ1-2; D is ambiguous. V dropped 6 bases and J dropped 0 bases, with 8 bases sitting between them. The CDR3 sequence is 13 residues long. Germline assignment: CDR1 MDHEN and CDR2 SYDVKM. The CDR3 region is CASRLGANYGYTF. CDR3 sequence (DNA): TGTGCCAGCAGACTCGGGGCTAACTATGGCTACACCTTC.

The chain couples TRBV12-3 or TRBV12-4 to TRBJ1-1, with 8 bases lining up with TRBD1. With V trimmed by 4 bases and J by 3 bases, 1 base remained unmatched. The CDR3 is made up of 13 amino acids. Written as DNA, the CDR3 is TGTGCCAGCAGTTCGGACAGGGACACTGAAGCTTTCTTT. It yields the protein CASSSDRDTEAFF.

J is TRBJ1-1 and V is TRBV7-2, with a weak D call TRBD1 (5 bases). The length of the CDR3 is 15 residues. V lost 5 bases to trimming and J lost 6 bases, with 19 bases between them. Germline CDR1 is SGHTA and CDR2 is FQGNSA. Written as DNA, the CDR3 is TGTGCCAGCAGCACGCACCGGACGCAGGGACCTGAAGCTTTCTTT. It is translated as CASSTHRTQGPEAFF.

This clone was seen more than once but under ten times. This chain links TRBV4-3 with TRBJ1-4; D ambiguous. Deletions cut 0 bases from V and 12 bases from J, with 11 bases between. Germline V gene data show CDR1 as LGHNA and CDR2 as YSLEER. This CDR3 contains 13 residues. The CDR3 spells CASSQDALRELFF. CDR3 sequence (DNA): TGCGCCAGCAGCCAAGATGCCCTACGCGAACTGTTTTTT.

The rearrangement joins TRBV21-1 to TRBJ1-5. TRBV21-1 is an annotated pseudogene. CDR3 length: 11 amino acids. The CDR3 protein is CASSKKGPQHF. DNA for the CDR3: TGTGCCAGCAGCAAAAAGGGGCCCCAGCATTTT.